Sequencing of this TCR beta chain was carried out in a study of graft-versus-host responses after intestinal transplantation. CDR3 length equals 15 residues. Per germline, CDR1 LGHNA and CDR2 YSLEER. Trimming took 2 bases from V and 3 from J; bases not matched to a gene: 2. A remark on this clone: Its antigen is undetermined.

Measured with immunoSEQ multiplex PCR; TCRdb has only the in-frame clones, and not every one. The profile shows 40,000 to 45,000 clones, 85% to 95% of them singletons. The V call is TRBV4-3, the J call TRBJ2-3; 10 bases map to TRBD2. This specimen consisted of unstimulated CD8+ T cells sorted from spleen or lymph node cells, obtained before transplant. This receptor was obtained from a human donor who was the organ donor for an intestinal transplant. The CDR3 spells CASSQLAGATDTQYF. For the CDR3, the DNA is TGCGCCAGCAGCCAACTAGCGGGGGCGACAGATACGCAGTATTTT.